Shown below are 3 T cell receptor beta chains from a single sample sequenced in a study of blood T cells in healthy people across ages. Primed by a sample-barcoded 5' primer and a J-beta primer mix, a second PCR proceeded for about 7 to 11 cycles. TCRdb reprocessed the 5' RACE reads with MiXCR, giving one entry per CDR3 protein. Here the sample spans about a million distinct CDR3 sequences, roughly two fifths being singletons. Sample: blood. Receptor source: a man aged 18 to 29 in good health.

The chain combines TRBV7-2 with TRBJ1-2; D perhaps matches TRBD1 (6 bases). V was clipped by 5 bases and J by 8 bases, with 21 bases between them. CDR1 and CDR2 from the germline V gene are SGHTA and FQGNSA. This CDR3 has 15 amino acids. The CDR3 DNA follows: TGTGCCAGCAGCCCGGAGGGCAGGGGATCAGTCGGCTACACCTTC. It translates to CASSPEGRGSVGYTF.

This clonotype has just a few counts. The chain links TRBV5-1 to TRBJ2-1; 9 bases map to TRBD1. Germline-derived CDR1 and CDR2 are SGHRS and YFSETQ. The CDR3 totals 17 residues. Trimming took 3 bases from V and 7 from J; bases not matched to a gene: 14. The CDR3 DNA reads as TGCGCCAGCAGCTCCTCTGCCACAGGGGGCTTTCGGAATGAGCAGTTCTTC. This gives the protein CASSSSATGGFRNEQFF.

Comments on this clonotype: Possible read error: a much larger clone is one base away. The V call is TRBV7-2, the J call TRBJ2-3; D possibly corresponds to TRBD2 (6 bases). This CDR3 spans 13 amino acids. V lost 5 bases and J 7 bases, leaving 13 bases between the germline ends. From germline, CDR1 is SGHTA and CDR2 FQGNSA. This chain's CDR3 is CASSVLAAYTQYF. The CDR3 region has the DNA TGTGCCAGCAGCGTCTTAGCGGCCTATACGCAGTATTTT.